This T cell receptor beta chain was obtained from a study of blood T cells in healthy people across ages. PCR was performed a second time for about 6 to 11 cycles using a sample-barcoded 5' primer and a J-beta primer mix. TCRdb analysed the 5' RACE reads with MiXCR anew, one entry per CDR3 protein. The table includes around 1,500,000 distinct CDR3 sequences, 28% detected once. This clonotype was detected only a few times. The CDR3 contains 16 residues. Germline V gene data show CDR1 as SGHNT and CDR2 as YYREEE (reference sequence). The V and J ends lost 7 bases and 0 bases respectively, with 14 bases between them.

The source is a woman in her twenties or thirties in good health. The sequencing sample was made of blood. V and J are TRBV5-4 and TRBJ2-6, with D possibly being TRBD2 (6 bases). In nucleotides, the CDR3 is TGTGCCAGCGAATCCGTCGGGGGCTCTGGGGCCAACGTCCTGACTTTC. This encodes CASESVGGSGANVLTF.